One sample yielded the 8 T cell receptor beta chains listed below, sequenced in a study of CD8 T cells in Susac syndrome. RNA, at about 0.45 to 1 ug, was reverse transcribed with random hexamers. TCRdb re-analysed the immunoSEQ multiplex PCR reads in MiXCR, keeping a single row per CDR3 protein. The sample consists of 120,000 or so distinct CDR3 sequences, nearly 95% of them appearing once. The sequencing sample was made of CD4+ T cells from PBMCs. These receptor sequences come from a human donor in good health.

The rearrangement links TRBV3-1 to TRBJ2-1; TRBD1 might be the D (6 bases). V was clipped by 4 bases and J by 4 bases, with 20 bases between them. Per germline, CDR1 LGHDT and CDR2 YNNKEL (reference sequence). The CDR3 loop spans 17 amino acids. The CDR3 sequence is CASSLRTDSASYNEQFF. CDR3 nucleotides: TGTGCCAGCAGCCTACGGACAGACTCCGCTAGTTACAATGAGCAGTTCTTC.

This rearrangement joins TRBV6-2 or TRBV6-3 to TRBJ2-7, with no clear D. Trimming left V 4 bases short and J 7 bases short, with 8 bases between. The CDR3 is 11 residues long. Germline assignment: CDR1 MNHEY and CDR2 SVGEGT. The CDR3: CASSFPQEQYF. For the CDR3, the DNA is TGTGCCAGCAGTTTCCCCCAGGAGCAGTACTTC.

V and J are TRBV29-1 and TRBJ2-4; TRBD2 aligns across 7 bases. Germline loops: CDR1 SQVTM, CDR2 ANQGSEA. Trimming removed 3 bases from V and 9 bases from J; junction bases left unmatched: 8. The CDR3 is 13 residues long. Here the CDR3 DNA reads TGCAGCGTTGAGGCAGCGCGGGAGAGCATTCAGTACTTC. It encodes CSVEAARESIQYF.

CDR3 loop: CSAQRQGEGTGELFF. Here the CDR3 DNA reads TGCAGCGCTCAGAGGCAGGGGGAGGGGACCGGGGAGCTGTTTTTT. The chain has TRBV29-1 and TRBJ2-2; D tentatively fits TRBD1 or TRBD2 (7 bases each). Per germline, CDR1 SQVTM and CDR2 ANQGSEA. The germline V and J ends were trimmed by 7 bases and 5 bases, with 20 bases remaining between them. The CDR3 runs to 15 residues.

This clonotype was seen once. The rearrangement uses TRBV19 and TRBJ2-2; D remains unclear. Germline V gene lookup returns CDR1 LNHDA and CDR2 SQIVND (reference sequence). The CDR3 totals 13 residues. V shed 4 bases and J shed 6 bases, with 9 bases lying between them. In DNA, the CDR3 is TGTGCCAGTAGTAAGAGAGTTTCCGGGGAGCTGTTTTTT. Translated: CASSKRVSGELFF.

The chain employs TRBV5-6 and TRBJ2-7; 11 nucleotides agree with TRBD2. Trimming took 3 bases from V and 1 from J; bases not matched to a gene: 3. The CDR3 sequence is 15 residues long. CDR1 is SGHDT and CDR2 is YYEEEE in the germline V gene. Here the CDR3 DNA reads TGTGCCAGCAGCTCGAGACTAGCGGGATCCTACGAGCAGTACTTC. It is translated as CASSSRLAGSYEQYF.

This sequence joins TRBV30 and TRBJ2-6; D unresolved. Germline loops: CDR1 GTSNPN, CDR2 SVGIG (reference sequence). Deletions cut 0 bases from V and 1 base from J, with 4 bases between. The CDR3 contains 14 residues. CDR3 DNA sequence: TGTGCCTGGAGTGTATGGTCTGGGGCCAACGTCCTGACTTTC. Translated: CAWSVWSGANVLTF.

The chain uses TRBV6-5 and TRBJ2-7, with TRBD1 matching over 10 bases. Germline CDR1 is MNHEY and CDR2 is SVGAGI. The trim removed 6 bases at V and 2 bases at J, leaving 7 bases unmatched. The CDR3 totals 15 residues. CDR3 coding DNA: TGTGCCAGCAGAGAACCCGGGACAGGGGCCTACGAGCAGTACTTC. It specifies CASREPGTGAYEQYF.